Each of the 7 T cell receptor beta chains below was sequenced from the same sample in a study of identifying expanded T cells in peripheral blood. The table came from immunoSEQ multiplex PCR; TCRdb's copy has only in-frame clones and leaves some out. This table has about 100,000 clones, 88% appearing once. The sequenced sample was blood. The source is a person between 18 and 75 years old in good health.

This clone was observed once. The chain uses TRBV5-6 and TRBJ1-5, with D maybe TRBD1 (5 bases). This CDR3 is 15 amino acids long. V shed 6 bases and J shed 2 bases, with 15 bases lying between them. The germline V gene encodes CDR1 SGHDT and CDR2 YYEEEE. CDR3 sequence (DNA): TGTGCCAGCATAGCTTTTTGGGGCGGCAATCAGCCCCAGCATTTT. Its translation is CASIAFWGGNQPQHF.

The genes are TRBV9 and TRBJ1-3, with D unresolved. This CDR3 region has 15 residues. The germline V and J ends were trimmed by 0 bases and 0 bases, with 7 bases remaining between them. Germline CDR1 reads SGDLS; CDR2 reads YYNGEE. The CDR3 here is CASSVGDLSGNTIYF. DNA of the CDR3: TGTGCCAGCAGCGTAGGTGATCTCTCTGGAAACACCATATATTTT. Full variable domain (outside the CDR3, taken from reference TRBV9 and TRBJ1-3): DSGVTQTPKHLITATGQRVTLRCSPRSGDLSVYWYQQSLDQGLQFLIQYYNGEERAKGNILERFSAQQFPDLHSELNLSSLELGDSALYFCASSVGDLSGNTIYFGEGSWLTVV.

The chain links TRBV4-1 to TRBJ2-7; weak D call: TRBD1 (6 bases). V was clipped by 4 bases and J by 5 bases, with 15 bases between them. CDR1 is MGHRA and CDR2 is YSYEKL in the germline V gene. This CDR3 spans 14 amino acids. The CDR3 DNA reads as TGCGCCAGCAGCCCCGGCAGGGGCGGCGACGAGCAGTACTTC. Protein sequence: CASSPGRGGDEQYF.

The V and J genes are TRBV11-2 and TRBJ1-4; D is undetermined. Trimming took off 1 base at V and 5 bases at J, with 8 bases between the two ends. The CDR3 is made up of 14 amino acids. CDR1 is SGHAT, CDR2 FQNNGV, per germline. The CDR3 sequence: CASSLAGLNEKLFF. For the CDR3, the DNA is TGTGCCAGCAGCTTAGCCGGGCTAAATGAAAAACTGTTTTTT.

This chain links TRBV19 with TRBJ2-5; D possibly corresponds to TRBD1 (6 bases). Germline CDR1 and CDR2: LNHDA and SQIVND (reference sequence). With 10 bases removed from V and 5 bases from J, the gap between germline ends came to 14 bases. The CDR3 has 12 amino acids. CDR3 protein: CATGDIRETQYF. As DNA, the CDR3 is TGTGCCACCGGGGACATCCGGGAGACCCAGTACTTC.

CDR3 amino acids: CASSLFFGDRGYEQYF. The DNA for the CDR3 is TGTGCCAGCAGCTTATTCTTTGGGGACAGGGGCTACGAGCAGTACTTC. The V call is TRBV7-3, the J call TRBJ2-7, with 10 bases matching TRBD1. Trimming at V came to 2 bases and at J to 3 bases, leaving 7 bases not matched to a gene. Germline loops: CDR1 SGHTA, CDR2 FQGTGA. The CDR3 spans 16 residues.

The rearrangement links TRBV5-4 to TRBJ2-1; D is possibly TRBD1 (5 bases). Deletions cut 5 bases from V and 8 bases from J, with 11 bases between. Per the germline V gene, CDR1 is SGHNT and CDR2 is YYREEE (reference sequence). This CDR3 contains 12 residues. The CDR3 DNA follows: TGTGCCAGCAGGCAGGGTCACCATGAGCAGTTCTTC. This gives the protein CASRQGHHEQFF.